This T cell receptor beta chain was obtained from a study of blood T cell repertoires in COVID-19. Background on the study: There were acute and convalescent COVID-19 samples, and they came from the United States, Italy and Spain. Sources were T cells, B-cell-depleted T cells, or PBMCs; the material itself was cDNA or gDNA.

Authors' methods: It was from reference gene primer amplification that nucleated cell counts were estimated. Clones were sequenced by immunoSEQ multiplex PCR, and TCRdb holds only the in-frame ones, with some missing. V and J calls and clone size follow that table, whereas D and trimming were derived from the DNA. The data contain about 88,000 clones, over 75% of them singletons. CDR1 and CDR2 (germline): SGHVT, SQSDAQ. This CDR3 spans 12 amino acids. The ends were cut back, 7 bases at V and 4 bases at J, with 8 bases in the middle. The rearrangement uses TRBV7-4 and TRBJ1-5; D gene ambiguous. Sequenced input: peripheral blood. The sequence derives from a woman in her seventies with acute or convalescent COVID-19. CDR3 in amino acids: CASIPLNQPQHF. CDR3 DNA sequence: TGTGCCAGCATCCCTTTAAATCAGCCCCAGCATTTT.